One sample yielded the 9 T cell receptor beta chains listed below, sequenced in a study of blood T cells in healthy people across ages. A sample-barcoded 5' primer and a J-beta primer mix were used in a second PCR of roughly 7 to 11 cycles. Via MiXCR, TCRdb re-called the 5' RACE reads, giving one row per CDR3 protein. Found here are 650,000 to 1,000,000 distinct CDR3 sequences, around 36% of them singletons; the top ten hold over 10%. Specimen: blood. The source of these receptors is a young man in good health.

This clonotype was counted at least ten times. The chain carries TRBV7-8 and TRBJ1-2; TRBD1 might be the D (5 bases). The germline V and J ends were trimmed by 1 base and 3 bases, with 9 bases remaining between them. Germline-derived CDR1 and CDR2 are SGHVS and FQNEAQ. The CDR3 consists of 14 residues. CDR3 sequence (DNA): TGTGCCAGCAGCTTAGGAGGGGAATACTATGGCTACACCTTC. This encodes CASSLGGEYYGYTF.

This chain links TRBV12-3 or TRBV12-4 with TRBJ2-3, with 8 bases identical to TRBD1. This CDR3 region has 16 residues. Trimming removed 6 bases from V and 2 bases from J; junction bases left unmatched: 10. In nucleotides, the CDR3 is TGTGCCAGCAGGAATCAGGGGGCAATTGACACAGATACGCAGTATTTT. It yields the protein CASRNQGAIDTDTQYF.

This clonotype was counted a few times. This sequence joins TRBV20-1 and TRBJ1-4; 12 bases are a match to TRBD1. In germline, CDR1 is DFQATT, CDR2 SNEGSKA (reference sequence). The CDR3 is 19 residues long. The V segment lost 1 base and the J segment 2 bases; nucleotides outside the gene matches: 11. For the CDR3, the DNA is TGCAGTGCTAGAGCTGCTCGGGACAGGGGGCGGTCGACTAATGAAAAACTGTTTTTT. This translates into CSARAARDRGRSTNEKLFF.

This chain joins TRBV7-3 and TRBJ1-1; TRBD1 might be the D (6 bases). From germline, CDR1 is SGHTA and CDR2 FQGTGA. The CDR3 loop spans 13 amino acids. V dropped 3 bases and J dropped 4 bases, with 9 bases sitting between them. The CDR3 sequence: CASSFRQATEAFF. Written as DNA, the CDR3 is TGTGCCAGCAGCTTTCGACAGGCCACTGAAGCTTTCTTT.

This clonotype was seen a handful of times. The J gene is TRBJ2-5, the V gene TRBV2, with 8 bases matching TRBD1. The V gene end was trimmed by 7 bases and the J gene end by 11 bases; junction bases not matched to a gene: 12. This CDR3 has 13 amino acids. The germline V gene has CDR1 SNHLY and CDR2 FYNNEI. CDR3 protein: CASKQGGYNEQYF. The CDR3, as DNA: TGTGCCAGCAAACAGGGGGGATACAATGAGCAGTACTTC.

This clonotype was seen repeatedly, ten times or more. J is TRBJ2-7 and V is TRBV6-2 or TRBV6-3; D ambiguous. Germline lookup yields CDR1 MNHEY and CDR2 SVGEGT. The germline V and J ends were trimmed by 5 bases and 0 bases, with 8 bases remaining between them. The CDR3 loop spans 13 amino acids. The chain's CDR3 is CASSPPLSYEQYF. In nucleotides, the CDR3 is TGTGCCAGCAGTCCCCCCCTCTCCTACGAGCAGTACTTC.

The table lists this clonotype with a few counts. This chain uses TRBV5-1 with TRBJ2-5; D may be TRBD1 (6 bases). Trimming removed 3 bases from V and 3 bases from J, with 15 bases in between. Germline V lookup: CDR1 SGHRS, CDR2 YFSETQ. The CDR3 spans 15 residues. For the CDR3, the DNA is TGCGCCAGCAGCTCAAGGGGGTTCCTAAAAGAGACCCAGTACTTC. It specifies CASSSRGFLKETQYF. The whole variable domain, remainder taken from reference TRBV5-1 and TRBJ2-5, is KAGVTQTPRYLIKTRGQQVTLSCSPISGHRSVSWYQQTPGQGLQFLFEYFSETQRNKGNFPGRFSGRQFSNSRSEMNVSTLELGDSALYLCASSSRGFLKETQYFGPGTRLLVL.

In its sample, this clonotype was seen a few times. V usage is TRBV12-3 or TRBV12-4 and J usage is TRBJ1-4, with D maybe TRBD1 (5 bases). The CDR3 runs to 19 residues. V dropped 3 bases and J dropped 3 bases, with 23 bases sitting between them. The CDR3, as DNA: TGTGCCAGCAGTTTTTGGGGACCAAGAGTAAATGGGGCTAATGAAAAACTGTTTTTT. Translating it yields CASSFWGPRVNGANEKLFF.

The rearrangement joins TRBV6-6 to TRBJ2-3, with D possibly TRBD2 on 5 matching bases. The CDR3 is made up of 14 amino acids. With 8 bases removed from V and 1 base from J, the gap between germline ends came to 13 bases. Germline values: CDR1 MNHNY, CDR2 SVGAGI (reference sequence). CDR3 in amino acids: CASGRGSRTDTQYF. CDR3 sequence (DNA): TGTGCCAGCGGGCGAGGGAGTCGCACAGATACGCAGTATTTT.